The 12 T cell receptor beta chains below come from one sample, sequenced in a study of sequential checkpoint blockade in melanoma. Sequenced by immunoSEQ multiplex PCR; TCRdb stores in-frame clones only, minus some. The sample holds some 5,400 clones, 15% to 20% seen once. Treatment described: randomized to nivolumab then ipilimumab (arm A) or the reverse (arm B). Sample: tumor tissue (inferred from file names), taken from a patient given nivolumab and ipilimumab in sequence. The origin of the receptors is a human donor with melanoma.

This chain links TRBV10-1 with TRBJ2-7; TRBD1 might be the D (5 bases). V lost 6 bases and J 6 bases, leaving 9 bases between the germline ends. Germline CDR1 WNHNN, CDR2 SYGVQD (reference sequence). The length of the CDR3 is 11 residues. CDR3: CASSRASEQYF. Written as DNA, the CDR3 is TGCGCCAGCAGCAGGGCCTCCGAGCAGTACTTC.

This clone is judged medium-sized (0.01 to 0.1%). The chain combines TRBV4-1 with TRBJ2-7; 9 bases fit TRBD2. Unmatched junction bases numbered 12, after V lost 4 bases and J lost 5 bases. This CDR3 has 16 residues. The germline CDR1 and CDR2 sequences are MGHRA and YSYEKL. The CDR3 nucleotides read TGCGCCAGCAGCCCCCAACTAGCGGGTTTCGGGAACGAGCAGTACTTC. This translates into CASSPQLAGFGNEQYF.

This chain links TRBV19 with TRBJ1-3; TRBD1 aligns across 7 bases. The junction had 4 bases not matched to a gene; V was cut back by 4 bases and J by 4 bases. The CDR3 has 14 amino acids. CDR1 is LNHDA and CDR2 is SQIVND in the germline V gene (reference sequence). CDR3 sequence: CASSTTGKGNTIYF. Here the CDR3 DNA reads TGTGCCAGTAGTACGACAGGGAAAGGAAACACCATATATTTT.

In its sample, this clone was seen a few times. This chain uses TRBV11-3 with TRBJ1-6, with D uncertain. V lost 4 bases and J 7 bases, leaving 14 bases between the germline ends. Germline CDR1 is SGHNT and CDR2 is YENEEA. This CDR3 comprises 15 residues. This CDR3 is CASSSTLASNSPLHF. CDR3 in DNA: TGTGCCAGCAGCTCCACCCTTGCTAGCAATTCACCCCTCCACTTT. The full variable domain, rest sourced from reference TRBV11-3 and TRBJ1-6, is EAGVVQSPRYKIIEKKQPVAFWCNPISGHNTLYWYLQNLGQGPELLIRYENEEAVDDSQLPKDRFSAERLKGVDSTLKIQPAELGDSAVYLCASSSTLASNSPLHFGNGTRLTVT.

This clone was picked up a small number of times. The chain recombines TRBV23-1 with TRBJ2-2, with D uncertain. TRBV23-1 carries the ORF label, with uncertain function. The CDR3 has 13 residues. V lost 6 bases, J lost 6 bases, and 11 bases lay in between. For the CDR3, the DNA is TGCGCCAGCAGCGAAATGGGCTCCGGGGAGCTGTTTTTT. Translating it yields CASSEMGSGELFF.

The chain recombines TRBV28 with TRBJ2-7; D is possibly TRBD1 or TRBD2 (5 bases each). Trimming left V 7 bases short and J 3 bases short, with 16 bases between. Per the germline V gene, CDR1 is MDHEN and CDR2 is SYDVKM. CDR3 size: 14 residues. The CDR3 sequence: CASTLGAPSYEQYF. In DNA, the CDR3 is TGTGCCAGCACCCTCGGGGCGCCTAGCTACGAGCAGTACTTC.

By share, this clone counts as medium-sized. The chain combines TRBV5-1 with TRBJ2-1; 14 positions match TRBD2. Unmatched junction bases numbered 6, after V lost 4 bases and J lost 0 bases. CDR1 and CDR2 from the germline V gene are SGHRS and YFSETQ. There are 18 residues in the CDR3. CDR3 nucleotide sequence: TGCGCCAGCAGCGGCGGGACTAGCGGGGGACACTCCTACAATGAGCAGTTCTTC. Translated, it gives CASSGGTSGGHSYNEQFF. Filled out from reference TRBV5-1 and TRBJ2-1, the complete variable domain reads KAGVTQTPRYLIKTRGQQVTLSCSPISGHRSVSWYQQTPGQGLQFLFEYFSETQRNKGNFPGRFSGRQFSNSRSEMNVSTLELGDSALYLCASSGGTSGGHSYNEQFFGPGTRLTVL.

In its sample, this clone was seen many times. Here the CDR3 DNA reads TGTGCCAGCAGTGGGGAAGGACTCAACACTGAAGCTTTCTTT. Its protein product is CASSGEGLNTEAFF. The rearrangement links TRBV9 to TRBJ1-1; D remains ambiguous. V was pared by 5 bases and J by 2 bases, with 13 bases between. The CDR3 is made up of 14 amino acids. Looked up from germline, CDR1 is SGDLS and CDR2 is YYNGEE.

The CDR3 nucleotides are TGTGCCAGCCAGGGCATCGGAGATGAAAAACTGTTTTTT. Amino acids: CASQGIGDEKLFF. The J gene is TRBJ1-4, the V gene TRBV14, with D tentatively TRBD1 (5 bases). Trimming pared 8 bases from V and 6 bases from J, leaving 13 bases between. CDR1 is SGHDN and CDR2 is FVKESK in the germline V gene. The CDR3 covers 13 residues. Full variable domain (outside the CDR3, taken from reference TRBV14 and TRBJ1-4): EAGVTQFPSHSVIEKGQTVTLRCDPISGHDNLYWYRRVMGKEIKFLLHFVKESKQDESGMPNNRFLAERTGGTYSTLKVQPAELEDSGVYFCASQGIGDEKLFFGSGTQLSVL.

There are a few counts of this clone. The CDR3 reads CASSQLTGYEQYF. The CDR3 region has the DNA TGCGCCAGCAGCCAACTAACAGGGTACGAGCAGTACTTC. The chain joins TRBV4-1 to TRBJ2-7; possible D gene TRBD1, 6 bases. This CDR3 contains 13 residues. The V end lost 2 bases, the J end lost 4 bases, and 9 bases lay between the germline ends. Germline values: CDR1 MGHRA, CDR2 YSYEKL.

The chain recombines TRBV6-8 with TRBJ2-4, with D possibly matching TRBD1 (5 bases). In germline, CDR1 is MNHGY, CDR2 SAAAGT. The V and J ends lost 7 bases and 5 bases respectively, with 12 bases between them. The CDR3 sequence is 13 residues long. CDR3 nucleotides: TGTGCCAGCATCAAATTAGGGGAAAACATTCAGTACTTC. Residues: CASIKLGENIQYF.

The sample holds many counts of this clone. The V call is TRBV6-8, the J call TRBJ2-3, with 14 bases that match TRBD2. CDR1 is MNHGY, CDR2 SAAAGT, per germline. The CDR3 runs to 14 residues. Trimming took 5 bases from V and 5 from J; bases not matched to a gene: 0. CDR3 amino acids: CASSGTSGGDTQYF. CDR3 DNA: TGTGCCAGCAGTGGGACTAGCGGGGGAGATACGCAGTATTTT.